This T cell receptor (beta chain) stems from a study of blood T cell repertoires in COVID-19. As for the study in general: PBMCs, B-cell-depleted T cells, or T cells provided the cDNA or gDNA that made up the material.

Under the authors' procedure: Nucleated cell counts were estimated from reference gene primer amplification. The protocol was immunoSEQ multiplex PCR, while the TCRdb copy is restricted to in-frame clones and leaves out a portion. From that table come the V and J calls and clone size; the DNA was used to work out D and trimming. The sample records under 250,000 clones, approximately 83% being singletons. This clone was seen a handful of times. Sequencing was performed on peripheral blood. The TCR originated in a man aged 50 or older with active or convalescent COVID-19.

The CDR3 loop reads CASSPGRGENQPQHF. The CDR3 DNA sequence: TGTGCCAGCAGCCCCGGGAGGGGAGAGAATCAGCCCCAGCATTTT. This chain links TRBV7-8 with TRBJ1-5; perhaps TRBD1 as D (5 bases). The CDR3 has 15 amino acids. V was cut by 5 bases and J by 4 bases, with 15 bases left in between. Germline CDR1 and CDR2: SGHVS and FQNEAQ.